The clone carrying this T cell receptor beta chain occurred many times. Its antigen is not known. The data are from a study of T cell repertoires in cytomegalovirus infection. At the level of the study: Recently identified HLA-C-restricted CMV epitopes were used, and well-studied HLA-B-restricted CMV epitopes were used as well. In public TCR beta signatures, there were indications of both CMV infection and matching HLA type. Study observations and caveats: The ex vivo response was dominated by HLA-C-restricted CMV-specific TCR beta clonotypes. The cumulative frequency of public TCR beta families distinguished individuals who carried CMV together with the relevant HLA.

MiXCR, applied by TCRdb to the reads, yields one record per CDR3 protein. Of roughly 150,000 distinct CDR3 sequences detected, over 25% appear once; the ten largest clones hold roughly half. This CDR3 has 16 residues. CDR1 SGHTA and CDR2 FQGNSA come from the germline V gene. V dropped 5 bases and J dropped 4; count of bases not matched to a gene: 11. This chain joins TRBV7-2 and TRBJ2-5; TRBD2 agrees at 9 bases. This TCR came from a human donor in good health (CMV status not recorded). Some clones in this sample may be carry-over from other donors' samples. The material sequenced was CD8+ T cells from cultured PBMCs, taken from culture after CMV antigen stimulation. The CDR3 DNA reads TGTGCCAGCAGCCAACAGGGGACTAGCTACATAGAGACCCAGTACTTC. Residues: CASSQQGTSYIETQYF.